Presented here are 26 T cell receptor beta chains from one specimen sequenced in a study of early T cells in non-severe SARS-CoV-2 infection. TCRdb used MiXCR to reprocess the 5' RACE reads, holding one entry per CDR3 protein. The table has roughly 70,000 distinct CDR3 sequences, approximately 13% seen once. Specimen: whole blood. The receptors here all came from an adult who was a healthcare worker with PCR-confirmed SARS-CoV-2 infection or an uninfected control (not recorded which).

J is TRBJ2-2 and V is TRBV27; D remains unclear. The V and J ends lost 1 base and 5 bases respectively, with 14 bases between them. Germline assignment: CDR1 MNHEY and CDR2 SMNVEV (reference sequence). This CDR3 region has 16 residues. The CDR3 spells CASSLLRVTRTGELFF. The CDR3 DNA follows: TGTGCCAGCAGTTTATTACGGGTGACACGGACCGGGGAGCTGTTTTTT.

This clonotype came up many times. The gene calls are TRBV25-1 and TRBJ2-3, with D possibly called TRBD1 or TRBD2 (5 bases each). V lost 2 bases and J 1 base, leaving 7 bases between the germline ends. The CDR3 has 14 residues. Per the germline V gene, CDR1 is MGHDK and CDR2 is SYGVNS. In nucleotides, the CDR3 is TGTGCCAGCAGTGAACTGGGGGGCACAGATACGCAGTATTTT. This sequence encodes CASSELGGTDTQYF.

J is TRBJ1-3 and V is TRBV20-1; TRBD1 might be the D (5 bases). The CDR3 covers 14 residues. CDR1 DFQATT and CDR2 SNEGSKA come from the germline V gene (reference sequence). The V gene lost 3 bases and the J gene lost 3 bases, with 12 bases spanning the gap. The CDR3 nucleotides are TGCAGTGCTAGTGGGGGTTCAGGTGGAAACACCATATATTTT. This gives the protein CSASGGSGGNTIYF.

This clonotype was seen many times. This chain joins TRBV11-2 and TRBJ2-2; weak D call: TRBD2 (6 bases). V was clipped by 8 bases and J by 4 bases, with 23 bases between them. CDR1 is SGHAT and CDR2 is FQNNGV in the germline V gene. The CDR3 totals 17 residues. CDR3 amino acids: CASGASVGGSPTGELFF. In DNA, the CDR3 is TGTGCCAGCGGAGCTTCAGTCGGGGGAAGTCCCACCGGGGAGCTGTTTTTT.

The rearrangement links TRBV29-1 to TRBJ2-7; D not resolved. This CDR3 is built from 13 residues. Germline CDR1 SQVTM, CDR2 ANQGSEA. The V and J ends lost 4 bases and 5 bases respectively, with 15 bases between them. As DNA, the CDR3 is TGCAGCGTTGTTTTTGCGGCTTCTCACGAGCAGTACTTC. It yields the protein CSVVFAASHEQYF.

This sequence joins TRBV29-1 and TRBJ1-1; the match to TRBD1 covers 7 bases. With V trimmed by 2 bases and J by 0 bases, 6 bases remained unmatched. The CDR3 spans 15 residues. Germline CDR1 SQVTM, CDR2 ANQGSEA. CDR3 DNA: TGCAGCGTTGAAAACAGGGGCGGCATGAACACTGAAGCTTTCTTT. It yields the protein CSVENRGGMNTEAFF.

This clonotype was detected ten times or more. This chain connects TRBV11-3 to TRBJ2-5; 11 positions agree with TRBD2. Germline loops: CDR1 SGHNT, CDR2 YENEEA. The CDR3 contains 16 residues. The J segment lost 5 bases and the V segment lost 4 bases, leaving 9 bases of the junction unmatched. Here the CDR3 reads CASSWNLAGGGETQYF. The CDR3 nucleotides are TGTGCCAGCAGCTGGAACCTAGCGGGAGGCGGGGAGACCCAGTACTTC.

This chain uses TRBV7-3 with TRBJ2-1; 9 bases agree with TRBD2. In germline, CDR1 is SGHTA, CDR2 FQGTGA. V was clipped by 4 bases and J by 4 bases; unmatched bases: 11. The CDR3 totals 17 residues. CDR3 region: CASSSGGSGSHYNEQFF. The CDR3 DNA reads TGTGCCAGCAGCTCCGGCGGTAGCGGGAGCCATTACAATGAGCAGTTCTTC.

This clonotype was counted between two and nine times. The CDR3 bases are TGCGCCAGCAGCCCGGACACCACCACAGATACGCAGTATTTT. This encodes CASSPDTTTDTQYF. This sequence joins TRBV4-3 and TRBJ2-3; maybe TRBD1 (5 bases). Trimming cost V 4 bases and J 2 bases, with 10 bases left between them. CDR1 and CDR2 (germline): LGHNA, YSLEER. There are 14 residues in the CDR3.

The CDR3: CASSLGTSGTDTQYF. The CDR3 bases are TGTGCCAGCAGCTTAGGGACTAGCGGCACAGATACGCAGTATTTT. The chain employs TRBV7-2 and TRBJ2-3, with 9 bases matching TRBD2. V dropped 1 base and J dropped 1; count of bases not matched to a gene: 0. The V gene's germline CDR1 is SGHTA and CDR2 FQGNSA. The CDR3 spans 15 residues. Complete variable domain (other parts from reference TRBV7-2 and TRBJ2-3): GAGVSQSPSNKVTEKGKDVELRCDPISGHTALYWYRQSLGQGLEFLIYFQGNSAPDKSGLPSDRFSAERTGGSVSTLTIQRTQQEDSAVYLCASSLGTSGTDTQYFGPGTRLTVL.

The rearrangement joins TRBV7-2 to TRBJ2-2; no firm D call. V was clipped by 1 base and J by 6 bases, with 6 bases between them. CDR1 SGHTA and CDR2 FQGNSA come from the germline V gene. The CDR3 has 13 residues. CDR3 residues: CASSLVNPGELFF. CDR3 in DNA: TGTGCCAGCAGCTTAGTAAATCCCGGGGAGCTGTTTTTT.

This clonotype was observed a handful of times. The chain employs TRBV18 and TRBJ2-3; unclear D gene. CDR3 length: 12 amino acids. CDR1 is KGHSH and CDR2 is LQKENI in the germline V gene. Trimming removed 0 bases at V and 5 bases at J, with 3 bases between. The DNA for the CDR3 is TGTGCCAGCTCACCACCCGTAGATACGCAGTATTTT. This gives the protein CASSPPVDTQYF.

At least ten counts were recorded for this clonotype. The gene calls are TRBV7-2 and TRBJ2-7, with D maybe TRBD1 (5 bases). This CDR3 is 13 amino acids long. Germline loops: CDR1 SGHTA, CDR2 FQGNSA. V was trimmed by 5 bases and J by 3 bases, leaving 11 bases between them. CDR3 bases: TGTGCCAGCAGCATCACAGACAGCTACGAGCAGTACTTC. Translated: CASSITDSYEQYF.

The chain links TRBV11-2 to TRBJ2-3; 7 bases match TRBD2. V gave up 1 base and J gave up 3 bases; unmatched junction bases: 4. The CDR3 runs 15 residues. Germline V CDR1 and CDR2: SGHAT, FQNNGV. In DNA form, the CDR3 reads TGTGCCAGCAGCTTAGCGGCGGGGGAGACAGATACGCAGTATTTT. Translation: CASSLAAGETDTQYF.

This clonotype appeared a few times. This rearrangement joins TRBV7-2 to TRBJ2-1, with a weak D call TRBD2 (5 bases). Germline values: CDR1 SGHTA, CDR2 FQGNSA. The germline V and J ends were trimmed by 2 bases and 8 bases, with 10 bases remaining between them. The CDR3 has 13 residues. The CDR3 DNA reads TGTGCCAGCAGCTTATTTAGCGTCCATGAGCAGTTCTTC. Encoded protein: CASSLFSVHEQFF.

This chain joins TRBV6-6 and TRBJ2-5; 10 nucleotides match TRBD2. Germline V lookup: CDR1 MNHNY, CDR2 SVGAGI (reference sequence). The trim removed 6 bases at V and 4 bases at J, leaving 5 bases unmatched. The CDR3 contains 14 residues. The CDR3 region is CASRTGLAAETQYF. As DNA, the CDR3 is TGTGCCAGCAGAACAGGACTAGCGGCAGAGACCCAGTACTTC.

This clonotype was picked up one time. The chain employs TRBV5-4 and TRBJ2-2; D is perhaps TRBD1 or TRBD2 (5 bases each). Trimming left V 4 bases short and J 7 bases short, with 20 bases between. This CDR3 has 16 residues. CDR1 and CDR2 (germline): SGHNT, YYREEE (reference sequence). Here the CDR3 DNA reads TGTGCCAGCAGCCCTCAACCGGGACGACGGGACGGGGAGCTGTTTTTT. Translating gives CASSPQPGRRDGELFF.

In its sample, this clonotype was seen a few times. The chain has TRBV29-1 and TRBJ1-1, with D possibly TRBD1 on 5 matching bases. Germline lookup yields CDR1 SQVTM and CDR2 ANQGSEA. Trimming took off 7 bases at V and 0 bases at J, with 12 bases between the two ends. CDR3 length: 13 residues. The CDR3 reads CSGEGPMNTEAFF. CDR3 DNA: TGCAGCGGCGAGGGACCGATGAACACTGAAGCTTTCTTT.

This clonotype was counted ten times or more. The J gene is TRBJ2-5, the V gene TRBV5-4, with D perhaps TRBD1 (6 bases). CDR1 and CDR2 from the germline V gene are SGHNT and YYREEE (reference sequence). V lost 4 bases, J lost 0 bases, and 10 bases lay in between. The CDR3 has 14 amino acids. The CDR3 is CASSKGQYQETQYF. DNA of the CDR3: TGTGCCAGCAGCAAGGGACAATACCAAGAGACCCAGTACTTC.

This clonotype is medium-sized by share. The CDR3, as DNA: TGCGCCAGCAGCCAGGAGGCTAAGGGGTATTCGGATAATTCACCCCTCCACTTT. Amino acids: CASSQEAKGYSDNSPLHF. The rearrangement joins TRBV4-1 to TRBJ1-6; tentatively, D is TRBD1 (5 bases). The germline V gene has CDR1 MGHRA and CDR2 YSYEKL. Trimming took off 3 bases at V and 5 bases at J, with 20 bases between the two ends. The CDR3 consists of 18 residues.

The V call is TRBV7-2, the J call TRBJ2-1; D might be TRBD2 (6 bases). The CDR3 runs 13 residues. Per germline, CDR1 SGHTA and CDR2 FQGNSA. V was pared by 5 bases and J by 9 bases, with 14 bases between. CDR3: CASSRLDLTEQFF. CDR3 DNA sequence: TGTGCCAGCAGCCGACTAGATTTGACTGAGCAGTTCTTC.

This clonotype was counted at least ten times. V and J are TRBV5-5 and TRBJ1-5; D not certain. Germline assignment: CDR1 SGHKS and CDR2 YYEKEE (reference sequence). CDR3 length equals 16 residues. V lost 1 base to trimming and J lost 6 bases, with 17 bases between them. The CDR3 DNA reads as TGTGCCAGCAGCTTGAAAGTAGCATTGAGTGGTCAGCCCCAGCATTTT. Its translation: CASSLKVALSGQPQHF. Drawing the rest from reference TRBV5-5 and TRBJ1-5, the complete variable domain is DAGVTQSPTHLIKTRGQQVTLRCSPISGHKSVSWYQQVLGQGPQFIFQYYEKEERGRGNFPDRFSARQFPNYSSELNVNALLLGDSALYLCASSLKVALSGQPQHFGDGTRLSIL.

V gene TRBV10-3 combines with J gene TRBJ1-6, with D uncertain. Trimming cost V 6 bases and J 5 bases, with 8 bases left between them. The CDR3 totals 13 residues. Germline CDR1 and CDR2: ENHRY and SYGVKD. The CDR3 nucleotides are TGTGCCATCAGCCGGGAAAATAATTCACCCCTCCACTTT. It specifies CAISRENNSPLHF.

This clonotype appeared many times. This chain connects TRBV29-1 to TRBJ1-2; D unclear. Trimming removed 5 bases from V and 4 bases from J, with 20 bases in between. This CDR3 comprises 15 residues. In germline, CDR1 is SQVTM, CDR2 ANQGSEA. The CDR3 sequence is CSVYAARQLGYGYTF. The CDR3 DNA reads as TGCAGCGTTTACGCAGCCAGGCAATTGGGCTATGGCTACACCTTC.

This chain joins TRBV4-2 and TRBJ2-7, with 7 nucleotides matching TRBD2. CDR3 size: 15 residues. V lost 6 bases to trimming and J lost 0 bases; unmatched junction nucleotides: 8. Germline V gene data show CDR1 as LGHNA and CDR2 as YNFKEQ. This CDR3 reads CASRRTRDHSYEQYF. The CDR3, as DNA: TGTGCCAGCAGGCGGACTAGGGACCACTCCTACGAGCAGTACTTC.

This clonotype was picked up a small number of times. J is TRBJ2-1 and V is TRBV9; D uncertain. Germline assignment: CDR1 SGDLS and CDR2 YYNGEE. CDR3 length: 12 amino acids. V lost 7 bases and J lost 2, with 7 bases in between. The CDR3: CASFLPYNEQFF. The CDR3 DNA follows: TGTGCCAGCTTTTTGCCCTACAATGAGCAGTTCTTC.